This TCR beta chain was identified in a study of blood T cell repertoires in COVID-19. Here immunoSEQ multiplex PCR was the method, and the copy in TCRdb shows in-frame clones only, minus some. The table lists 95,000 to 150,000 clones, about 83% of them singletons. This clone was seen a handful of times. The CDR3 has 15 residues. Germline lookup yields CDR1 SGHNT and CDR2 YENEEA. Trimming cost V 7 bases and J 1 base; bases outside gene matches: 6. The V gene is TRBV11-3, the J gene TRBJ1-3; 8 positions agree with TRBD1. The source material was peripheral blood. The receptor's source is a woman aged 45-65 years with acute or convalescent COVID-19. CDR3 sequence: CASTERTGSGNTIYF. CDR3 DNA: TGTGCCAGCACTGAAAGGACAGGGTCTGGAAACACCATATATTTT.